The 25 T cell receptor beta chains presented below share a single source sample, sequenced in a study of cytotoxic CD8 clonotypes in ibrutinib-treated CLL. Measured with immunoSEQ multiplex PCR; TCRdb has only the in-frame clones, and not every one. The sample carries about 130,000 clones, 84% recorded once. This specimen consisted of PBMCs, obtained after 24 months of ibrutinib treatment. These receptors all stem from a human donor with chronic lymphocytic leukemia.

The rearrangement joins TRBV2 to TRBJ1-2; 11 bases match TRBD1. V lost 5 bases to trimming and J lost 0 bases; unmatched junction nucleotides: 8. The germline gives CDR1 SNHLY, CDR2 FYNNEI. This CDR3 is 17 amino acids long. The CDR3 is CASSPGQGVKANYGYTF. In nucleotides, the CDR3 is TGTGCCAGCAGTCCGGGACAGGGGGTAAAAGCTAACTATGGCTACACCTTC.

The chain links TRBV27 to TRBJ1-2; D unresolved. Per germline, CDR1 MNHEY and CDR2 SMNVEV (reference sequence). The length of the CDR3 is 15 residues. Trimming cost V 6 bases and J 3 bases, with 17 bases left between them. In DNA form, the CDR3 reads TGTGCCAGCAGACGTGATCTGTCCGCTGACTATGGCTACACCTTC. Amino acids: CASRRDLSADYGYTF.

The chain is built from TRBV9 and TRBJ1-1; perhaps TRBD1 as D (5 bases). The CDR3 extends over 14 amino acids. Germline V gives CDR1 SGDLS, CDR2 YYNGEE. Trimming took 2 bases from V and 0 from J, leaving 8 bases between them. CDR3 amino acids: CASSVSGMNTEAFF. CDR3 nucleotides: TGTGCCAGCAGCGTTTCAGGGATGAACACTGAAGCTTTCTTT.

The J gene is TRBJ1-1, the V gene TRBV5-5; unclear D gene. The length of the CDR3 is 15 residues. V lost 3 bases and J 0 bases, leaving 12 bases between the germline ends. Germline-derived CDR1 and CDR2 are SGHKS and YYEKEE (reference sequence). The CDR3 spells CASSYPVTVNTEAFF. The CDR3 DNA is TGTGCCAGCAGCTACCCCGTGACGGTGAACACTGAAGCTTTCTTT.

J is TRBJ2-2 and V is TRBV7-3, with D perhaps TRBD1 (5 bases). Trimming shortened V by 5 bases and J by 5 bases, and 12 bases separated the two germline ends. In germline, CDR1 is SGHTA, CDR2 FQGTGA. The CDR3 is 14 residues long. The CDR3 DNA is TGTGCCAGCAGCACGACAGTCCCAACCGGGGAGCTGTTTTTT. Amino acids: CASSTTVPTGELFF.

This sequence joins TRBV5-6 and TRBJ1-5; D ambiguous. Germline loops: CDR1 SGHDT, CDR2 YYEEEE. The CDR3 runs 15 residues. Trimming pared 3 bases from V and 0 bases from J, leaving 10 bases between. The CDR3 DNA reads TGTGCCAGCAGCTCCTGGGGTCTTAGCAATCAGCCCCAGCATTTT. Amino acid sequence: CASSSWGLSNQPQHF.

The rearrangement joins TRBV9 to TRBJ2-1, with D uncertain. Germline loops: CDR1 SGDLS, CDR2 YYNGEE. The CDR3 has 15 residues. Trimming removed 0 bases from V and 5 bases from J, with 12 bases in between. Here the CDR3 reads CASSVVQLPHNEQFF. The CDR3 DNA follows: TGTGCCAGCAGCGTAGTCCAATTACCCCACAATGAGCAGTTCTTC.

This clone was observed once. The chain employs TRBV2 and TRBJ2-7; TRBD1 matches at 9 bases. Germline assignment: CDR1 SNHLY and CDR2 FYNNEI. This CDR3 is built from 15 residues. V shed 3 bases and J 6 bases; nucleotides not matched to a gene: 9. The CDR3 spells CASSEAGQGLGEQYF. As DNA, the CDR3 is TGTGCCAGCAGTGAGGCGGGACAGGGACTCGGCGAGCAGTACTTC.

The rearrangement joins TRBV13 to TRBJ2-1; D is undetermined. This CDR3 comprises 15 residues. Germline CDR1 PRHDT, CDR2 FYEKMQ (reference sequence). The V end lost 1 base, the J end lost 0 bases, and 7 bases lay between the germline ends. CDR3 sequence: CASSLEQHSYNEQFF. Written as DNA, the CDR3 is TGTGCCAGCAGCTTAGAACAGCACTCCTACAATGAGCAGTTCTTC.

The table lists this clone with a count of one. The genes are TRBV28 and TRBJ2-1, with 11 nucleotides matching TRBD2. The CDR3 is 16 amino acids. V dropped 3 bases and J dropped 3; count of bases not matched to a gene: 4. Germline V gene sequence: CDR1 MDHEN, CDR2 SYDVKM. CDR3 region: CASSLLAGGGYNEQFF. CDR3 coding DNA: TGTGCCAGCAGTTTGCTAGCGGGGGGAGGCTACAATGAGCAGTTCTTC.

The rearrangement joins TRBV5-1 to TRBJ1-2; 11 bases match TRBD1. The germline V gene has CDR1 SGHRS and CDR2 YFSETQ. The J segment lost 7 bases and the V segment lost 7 bases, leaving 9 bases of the junction unmatched. The CDR3 sequence is 14 residues long. The CDR3 DNA follows: TGCGCCAGCGGACAGGGGGCCATCTCGGGTGGCTACACCTTC. As protein: CASGQGAISGGYTF.

The J gene is TRBJ2-7, the V gene TRBV28; either TRBD1 or TRBD2 may supply D (5 bases each). The CDR3 sequence is 13 residues long. CDR1 and CDR2 (germline): MDHEN, SYDVKM. The V end lost 3 bases, the J end lost 6 bases, and 12 bases lay between the germline ends. The CDR3 DNA sequence: TGTGCCAGCAGTTTGGGGGACCGTTCCGAGCAGTACTTC. Translation gives CASSLGDRSEQYF.

The chain employs TRBV10-1 and TRBJ2-1, with D tentatively TRBD2 (6 bases). CDR3 size: 15 residues. Germline V gives CDR1 WNHNN, CDR2 SYGVQD (reference sequence). V dropped 2 bases and J dropped 0 bases, with 8 bases sitting between them. CDR3 region: CASSEAGNSYNEQFF. The CDR3 nucleotides are TGCGCCAGCAGTGAGGCGGGGAACTCCTACAATGAGCAGTTCTTC.

This clone is a singleton in its sample. The chain recombines TRBV11-2 with TRBJ1-2, with a weak D call TRBD1 (6 bases). This CDR3 comprises 13 residues. Germline V lookup: CDR1 SGHAT, CDR2 FQNNGV. Trimming took 1 base from V and 4 from J, leaving 7 bases between them. CDR3: CASSLVTGYGYTF. The DNA for the CDR3 is TGTGCCAGCAGCTTAGTGACAGGCTATGGCTACACCTTC.

This rearrangement joins TRBV5-4 to TRBJ2-1; 12 bases map to TRBD2. Per germline, CDR1 SGHNT and CDR2 YYREEE (reference sequence). V shed 4 bases and J 3 bases; nucleotides not matched to a gene: 8. The CDR3 spans 17 residues. This chain's CDR3 is CASSRASGGAHYNEQFF. The CDR3 DNA sequence: TGTGCCAGCAGCAGGGCTAGCGGGGGGGCGCACTACAATGAGCAGTTCTTC. The full variable domain, rest sourced from reference TRBV5-4 and TRBJ2-1, is ETGVTQSPTHLIKTRGQQVTLRCSSQSGHNTVSWYQQALGQGPQFIFQYYREEENGRGNFPPRFSGLQFPNYSSELNVNALELDDSALYLCASSRASGGAHYNEQFFGPGTRLTVL.

This clone has more than one count but fewer than ten. In DNA, the CDR3 is TGTGCCAGCAGCTTTCTACCGGGACAGGGGGAAGAGACCCAGTACTTC. Amino acids: CASSFLPGQGEETQYF. The chain employs TRBV7-9 and TRBJ2-5; 11 positions agree with TRBD1. The CDR3 spans 16 residues. The J segment lost 3 bases and the V segment lost 3 bases, leaving 6 bases of the junction unmatched. CDR1 and CDR2 (germline): SEHNR, FQNEAQ (reference sequence).

The chain recombines TRBV20-1 with TRBJ1-1, with 7 bases identical to TRBD1. V dropped 1 base and J dropped 8; count of bases not matched to a gene: 1. This CDR3 contains 11 residues. From germline, CDR1 is DFQATT and CDR2 SNEGSKA (reference sequence). CDR3 nucleotides: TGCAGTGCTAGAGGCAGGGGGGAAGCTTTCTTT. It specifies CSARGRGEAFF.

This clone was picked up one time. The chain joins TRBV7-2 to TRBJ1-2, with 7 bases lining up with TRBD1. The CDR3 is 13 amino acids. V shed 1 base and J 5 bases; nucleotides not matched to a gene: 1. The germline gives CDR1 SGHTA, CDR2 FQGNSA. The CDR3 loop reads CASSLVQGYGYTF. CDR3 DNA: TGTGCCAGCAGCTTAGTACAGGGGTATGGCTACACCTTC.

The chain combines TRBV10-3 with TRBJ1-1, with 8 positions matching TRBD1. The CDR3 length is 13 residues. V lost 11 bases, J lost 3 bases, and 8 bases stayed unmatched. Germline CDR1 ENHRY, CDR2 SYGVKD. The CDR3 DNA reads as TGTGCCGCCAGGGGGCTTAGGGACACTGAAGCTTTCTTT. Translation: CAARGLRDTEAFF.

The chain combines TRBV2 with TRBJ1-4; D gene unclear. Germline V gene sequence: CDR1 SNHLY, CDR2 FYNNEI. The CDR3 covers 13 residues. Trimming pared 4 bases from V and 8 bases from J, leaving 11 bases between. This chain's CDR3 is CASSGPDGEKLFF. CDR3 nucleotide sequence: TGTGCCAGCAGTGGGCCCGATGGCGAAAAACTGTTTTTT.

This clone was seen a single time. This chain joins TRBV18 and TRBJ2-7; 13 nucleotides agree with TRBD2. The CDR3 has 18 residues. Germline-derived CDR1 and CDR2 are KGHSH and LQKENI. Unmatched junction bases numbered 11, after V lost 3 bases and J lost 3 bases. Here the CDR3 DNA reads TGTGCCAGCTCACCCCAGACTAGCGGGGGGCGCCTTATCTACGAGCAGTACTTC. This codes for CASSPQTSGGRLIYEQYF.

This chain links TRBV2 with TRBJ2-2, with D possibly being TRBD1 (5 bases). In germline, CDR1 is SNHLY, CDR2 FYNNEI. The V gene lost 5 bases and the J gene lost 6 bases, with 10 bases spanning the gap. This CDR3 region has 13 residues. In DNA form, the CDR3 reads TGTGCCAGCAGTCCGACAGTAGCCGGGGAGCTGTTTTTT. It yields the protein CASSPTVAGELFF.

The chain uses TRBV7-8 and TRBJ1-2; D uncertain. Between the trimmed V and J ends, which lost 1 base and 2 bases, there was a span of 8 bases. CDR1 and CDR2 from the germline V gene are SGHVS and FQNEAQ. The CDR3 spans 14 residues. CDR3 region: CASSLVGRNYGYTF. CDR3 bases: TGTGCCAGCAGCTTAGTAGGCAGAAACTATGGCTACACCTTC.

The gene calls are TRBV10-1 and TRBJ2-1; the D is unclear. The CDR3 extends over 14 amino acids. The V end lost 4 bases, the J end lost 0 bases, and 7 bases lay between the germline ends. Germline V lookup: CDR1 WNHNN, CDR2 SYGVQD (reference sequence). The CDR3 here is CASSVQSSYNEQFF. The CDR3 DNA follows: TGCGCCAGCAGTGTCCAGAGCTCCTACAATGAGCAGTTCTTC.

This clone was counted between two and nine times. The chain carries TRBV6-1 and TRBJ2-7; D possibly corresponds to TRBD1 (5 bases). This CDR3 contains 16 residues. Germline CDR1 is MNHNS and CDR2 is SASEGT. The ends were cut back, 0 bases at V and 6 bases at J, with 18 bases in the middle. CDR3 region: CASSEASATVSTEQYF. CDR3 sequence (DNA): TGTGCCAGCAGTGAAGCGTCGGCGACAGTATCAACCGAGCAGTACTTC.